Listed below are T cell receptor beta chains from one sample, sequenced in a study of blood T cell repertoires in COVID-19. TCRdb's table, derived via immunoSEQ multiplex PCR, lists solely in-frame clones and lacks some. Of roughly 88,000 clones listed, 87% are singletons. Material for sequencing was peripheral blood. The receptor set was obtained from a woman aged 60-75 years with COVID-19, enrolled during active disease. CDR3s include the opening cysteine and the closing phenylalanine or tryptophan. Each record gives: V gene, D gene, J gene, clone size, CDR3 DNA, CDR3 protein. D genes are given only for firm matches. Clone size is given for some rows only: seen once, a few or many times, or a class if the clone is expanded.

TRBV9	-	TRBJ2-2	-	TGTGCCAGCAGCGTAGCCGGGGCGAACACCGGGGAGCTGTTTTTT	CASSVAGANTGELFF
TRBV6-5	TRBD1	TRBJ1-1	-	TGTGCCAGCAGGAAAACATCCGGGACAGGGCGTCAAGCTTTCTTT	CASRKTSGTGRQAFF
TRBV9	TRBD1	TRBJ1-5	once	TGTGCCAGCAGCGAGGGGACAGGATTTCAGCCCCAGCATTTT	CASSEGTGFQPQHF
TRBV5-1	TRBD1	TRBJ1-1	-	TGCGCCAGCACCCTCGGCGGACAGGGGGCCTCTGAAGCTTTCTTT	CASTLGGQGASEAFF
TRBV6-6	-	TRBJ1-2	-	TGTGCCAGCAGTTACGTCGGGGGGCGCTTCTATGGCTACACCTTC	CASSYVGGRFYGYTF
TRBV7-2	-	TRBJ2-5	once	TGTGCCAGCAGCTTTAGAGCAGGCCTCCAAGAGACCCAGTACTTC	CASSFRAGLQETQYF
TRBV5-1	-	TRBJ2-2	once	TGCGCCAGCAGCTCGAGAGGGGCGGGGATGGTCACCGGGGAGCTGTTTTTT	CASSSRGAGMVTGELFF
TRBV3-1/TRBV3-2	-	TRBJ1-6	-	TGTGCCAGCAGCCCAGGACAAACTAATTCACCCCTCCACTTT	CASSPGQTNSPLHF
TRBV4-3	TRBD1	TRBJ1-2	-	TGCGCCAGCAGCCAAGACCCGACAGGGGTGCGGCATGGCTACACCTTC	CASSQDPTGVRHGYTF
TRBV19	TRBD1	TRBJ2-1	-	TGTGCCAGTAGATTGTCAGGGGGCGATGAGCAGTTCTTC	CASRLSGGDEQFF
TRBV6-5	-	TRBJ1-2	-	TGTGCCAGCTTCACGGGTGGGGCCTACAATTATGGCTACACCTTC	CASFTGGAYNYGYTF
TRBV14	-	TRBJ1-1	-	TGTGCCAGCGGTACAGGGAGCAGCACTGAAGCTTTCTTT	CASGTGSSTEAFF
TRBV5-6	-	TRBJ2-7	-	TGTGCCAGCAGCTCGAGTCGGTACGAGCAGTACTTC	CASSSSRYEQYF
TRBV9	-	TRBJ2-2	-	TGTGCCAGCAGCTTTCGGGGGACGGACACCGGGGAGCTGTTTTTT	CASSFRGTDTGELFF
TRBV10-1	-	TRBJ2-7	-	TGCGCCAGCAGTGAGTCTCAGGGTTCGCGCGAGCAGTACTTC	CASSESQGSREQYF
TRBV21-1	-	TRBJ1-5	-	TGTGCCAGCGGCCAGGGGTATCGCAATCAGCCCCAGCATTTT	CASGQGYRNQPQHF
TRBV5-6	-	TRBJ1-4	once	TGTGCCAGCAGCTTGGGGACAGAGAGTAATGAAAAACTGTTTTTT	CASSLGTESNEKLFF
TRBV6-2/TRBV6-3	TRBD1	TRBJ1-5	-	TGTGCCAGCAGTGCGAATTCCCACAGGGGGCTAGGGCCCCAGCATTTT	CASSANSHRGLGPQHF
TRBV6-6	TRBD2	TRBJ2-1	once	TGTGCCAGCAGTTACCTAGCGGGGGTCTCGGATGAGCAGTTCTTC	CASSYLAGVSDEQFF
TRBV18	-	TRBJ2-2	-	TGTGCCAGCTCGAGGGGGGGCTTCGCGAACACCGGGGAGCTGTTTTTT	CASSRGGFANTGELFF
TRBV27	TRBD1	TRBJ1-5	-	TGTGCCAGCAGTTTGCAGGGGGCAAATCAGCCCCAGCATTTT	CASSLQGANQPQHF
TRBV7-8	TRBD2	TRBJ2-3	-	TGTGCCAGCAGCCCTCTAGCGGCCACTAGCACAGATACGCAGTATTTT	CASSPLAATSTDTQYF
TRBV9	TRBD1	TRBJ2-5	medium-sized	TGTGCCAGCAGCCTACAGGGGATCTCTCAAGAGACCCAGTACTTC	CASSLQGISQETQYF
TRBV12-3/TRBV12-4	-	TRBJ1-5	few	TGTGCCAGCAGCGCCGGTTATGGTCAGCCCCAGCATTTT	CASSAGYGQPQHF
TRBV2	-	TRBJ2-7	-	TGTGCCAGCAGTGTCTTGTCCTACGAGCAGTACTTC	CASSVLSYEQYF
TRBV5-5	-	TRBJ1-5	-	TGTGCCAGCAGCCCGAGACCCGGGAGCAATCAGCCCCAGCATTTT	CASSPRPGSNQPQHF
TRBV7-2	TRBD2	TRBJ2-3	-	TGTGCCAGCAGCGTGGGACTAGCGGGGATCACAGATACGCAGTATTTT	CASSVGLAGITDTQYF
TRBV9	-	TRBJ2-2	-	TGTGCCAGCAGCCAAGCGACAGGACTTAGTGGGGAGCTGTTTTTT	CASSQATGLSGELFF
TRBV4-2	-	TRBJ2-2	-	TGTGCCAGCAGCCTAGTCCAAAAGCGGAACACCGGGGAGCTGTTTTTT	CASSLVQKRNTGELFF
TRBV9	-	TRBJ2-1	-	TGTGCCAGCAGCATAGTGGGTAGTAGCAGCGATGAGCAGTTCTTC	CASSIVGSSSDEQFF
TRBV6-2/TRBV6-3	TRBD2	TRBJ2-7	-	TGTGCCAGCAGTTACCCAGGTTGGAGCGGGGGGGCTCACGAGCAGTACTTC	CASSYPGWSGGAHEQYF
TRBV5-6	-	TRBJ1-2	-	TGTGCCAGCAGCGCGGAAGTCTATGGCTACACCTTC	CASSAEVYGYTF
TRBV11-3	-	TRBJ1-4	once	TGTGCCAGCAGTCGGACAGCAAATGAAAAACTGTTTTTT	CASSRTANEKLFF
TRBV4-1	-	TRBJ2-2	-	TGCGCCAGCAGCCAAGTTGGGCCCGGGGAGCTGTTTTTT	CASSQVGPGELFF
TRBV2	-	TRBJ2-5	-	TGTGCCAGCAGTGAGCTGACTCGTTGGGAGACCCAGTACTTC	CASSELTRWETQYF